This T cell receptor beta chain was retrieved from a study of lymphopenia after photon versus proton radiotherapy. TCRdb's table, derived via immunoSEQ multiplex PCR, lists solely in-frame clones and lacks some. The sample includes 70,000 or so clones, around 90% of them seen just once. V was shortened by 3 bases and J by 4 bases, with 14 bases between the two germline ends. Looked up from germline, CDR1 is MGHDK and CDR2 is SYGVNS. The CDR3 consists of 15 residues. Comment on this clone: Its cognate antigen is unknown.

Findings and caveats of the study: Post-nadir diversity loss with photons came from oligoclonal expansion, particularly CD8+ Temra cells. Photon-treated patients lost naive T cells and TCR diversity; proton-treated stayed stable. Authors raise, but do not show, better survival with proton therapy. Larger post-nadir TCR diversity loss correlated inversely with survival in deceased patients.

Sequencing used peripheral blood, obtained from a patient treated with photon-based radiotherapy. The sequence was obtained from a woman between 65 and 79 years old with pancreatic cancer. V is TRBV25-1 and J is TRBJ2-3, with D tentatively TRBD2 (6 bases). The CDR3 loop is CASSEGLSTPDTQYF. CDR3 coding DNA: TGTGCCAGCAGTGAGGGACTTTCCACTCCAGATACGCAGTATTTT.